This T cell receptor beta chain was retrieved from a study of T cell responses to AZD1222 COVID-19 vaccine. Study-level results: Repertoire sampling was restricted to post-peak T cell response timepoints. Spike-specific TCR breadth rose after two AZD1222 doses, and depth rose as well. Most donors were white British and more were female, and clonal diversity was possibly underestimated.

Concerning this clone itself: Its antigen is not identified.

Repertoires were generated with immunoSEQ multiplex PCR, while TCRdb's copy carries only in-frame clones and drops some. The data contain about 150,000 clones, roughly 94% of them singletons. CDR3 size: 13 residues. The V and J ends lost 6 bases and 7 bases respectively, with 13 bases between them. This sample comprised peripheral blood, obtained on day 0 of AZD1222 vaccination. The chain has TRBV12-3 or TRBV12-4 and TRBJ1-5; TRBD1 might be the D (6 bases). The clonotype comes from an adult in good health. The CDR3 DNA reads as TGTGCCAGCAGCATGGGGGGGCGGCAGCCCCAGCATTTT. It is translated as CASSMGGRQPQHF.